One sample yielded the 17 T cell receptor beta chains listed below, sequenced in a study of Graves' ophthalmopathy and Graves' hyperthyroidism. Beta-chain TCR CDR3 regions were amplified from RNA transcripts. First-round RT-PCR relied on HTBI primers, and a second-round multiplex PCR came next. TCRdb re-called the multiplex PCR reads with MiXCR, one entry per CDR3 protein. The data show about 410,000 distinct CDR3 sequences, around 20% seen once. Sequenced: peripheral blood. Receptors originate from a woman aged 18-30 years with Graves' ophthalmopathy.

This clonotype was recorded a few times. The CDR3, as DNA: TGTGCCAGCAGCTTCTCTTCTGGAGCTTCTGGAAACACCATATATTTT. Its translation: CASSFSSGASGNTIYF. The rearrangement links TRBV11-1 to TRBJ1-3; no reliable D call. The CDR3 is 16 amino acids. Trimming shortened V by 3 bases and J by 1 base, and 13 bases separated the two germline ends. Germline CDR1 is SGHAT and CDR2 is FQDESV (reference sequence).

This clonotype was counted ten times or more. V is TRBV20-1 and J is TRBJ2-7; D unresolved. Germline CDR1 DFQATT, CDR2 SNEGSKA (reference sequence). This CDR3 contains 12 residues. V lost 0 bases and J 5 bases, leaving 8 bases between the germline ends. CDR3 sequence reads: CSARDRLDEQYF. DNA for the CDR3: TGCAGTGCTAGAGACAGGTTGGACGAGCAGTACTTC.

In its sample, this clonotype was seen many times. The V and J genes are TRBV6-1 and TRBJ1-2; tentative D call: TRBD1 (6 bases). CDR1 and CDR2 (germline): MNHNS, SASEGT. The V end was cut by 6 bases, the J end by 0 bases, with 11 bases between. The CDR3 length is 14 residues. The CDR3 sequence: CASRKTGTNYGYTF. CDR3 bases: TGTGCCAGCAGGAAAACAGGGACTAACTATGGCTACACCTTC.

V is TRBV6-5 and J is TRBJ1-1, with D perhaps matching TRBD1 (6 bases). In germline, CDR1 is MNHEY, CDR2 SVGAGI. The CDR3 runs 15 residues. V lost 2 bases, J lost 1 base, and 11 bases lay in between. The CDR3 region is CASSYPGHTNTEAFF. In DNA, the CDR3 is TGTGCCAGCAGTTACCCGGGACACACGAACACTGAAGCTTTCTTT.

The table lists this clonotype with many counts. The genes are TRBV7-2 and TRBJ2-7; D may be TRBD1 (5 bases). Germline assignment: CDR1 SGHTA and CDR2 FQGNSA. V was clipped by 1 base and J by 2 bases, with 12 bases between them. This CDR3 has 15 amino acids. The CDR3 region has the DNA TGTGCCAGCAGCTTAGGCTCTTGGACAACCTACGAGCAGTACTTC. Encoded protein: CASSLGSWTTYEQYF.

In this sample, this clonotype turned up many times. V usage is TRBV7-9 and J usage is TRBJ1-1; TRBD1 agrees at 9 bases. Trimming cost V 6 bases and J 0 bases; bases outside gene matches: 8. The CDR3 is made up of 16 amino acids. The germline gives CDR1 SEHNR, CDR2 FQNEAQ (reference sequence). In DNA, the CDR3 is TGTGCCAGCAGGACCCGGACAGGGGACATGAACACTGAAGCTTTCTTT. Translation: CASRTRTGDMNTEAFF. Combining the CDR3 with reference TRBV7-9 and TRBJ1-1 gives the whole variable domain DTGVSQNPRHKITKRGQNVTFRCDPISEHNRLYWYRQTLGQGPEFLTYFQNEAQLEKSRLLSDRFSAERPKGSFSTLEIQRTEQGDSAMYLCASRTRTGDMNTEAFFGQGTRLTVV.

The V call is TRBV12-3 or TRBV12-4, the J call TRBJ1-5; D may be TRBD1 (6 bases). The CDR3 is 14 amino acids. V was shortened by 4 bases and J by 5 bases, with 12 bases between the two germline ends. CDR3 loop: CASSSGTQDQPQHF. The CDR3 DNA follows: TGTGCCAGCAGTTCCGGGACACAAGATCAGCCCCAGCATTTT.

This clonotype was seen ten or more times. The chain employs TRBV7-2 and TRBJ2-7; no definite D call. Trimming cost V 1 base and J 2 bases, with 9 bases left between them. Looked up from germline, CDR1 is SGHTA and CDR2 is FQGNSA. This CDR3 spans 14 amino acids. CDR3 protein: CASSLVTGPYEQYF. The CDR3 coding sequence is TGTGCCAGCAGCTTAGTTACCGGTCCCTACGAGCAGTACTTC.

This clonotype has a count of ten or more. This sequence joins TRBV30 and TRBJ1-1; no definite D call. Germline V gene data show CDR1 as GTSNPN and CDR2 as SVGIG (reference sequence). V was cut by 4 bases and J by 5 bases, with 14 bases left in between. The CDR3 covers 13 residues. The CDR3 region is CAWNWGRGTEAFF. The CDR3 DNA follows: TGTGCCTGGAATTGGGGTCGGGGTACTGAAGCTTTCTTT.

This clonotype has at least ten counts. The CDR3 is CAASGGLYEQYF. The CDR3 nucleotides read TGCGCCGCCAGCGGGGGGCTCTACGAGCAGTACTTC. This chain connects TRBV10-2 to TRBJ2-7; TRBD2 matches 9 bases. Unmatched junction bases numbered 5, after V lost 11 bases and J lost 3 bases. This CDR3 spans 12 amino acids. Germline values: CDR1 WSHSY, CDR2 SAAADI.

This clonotype appeared many times. The V and J genes are TRBV20-1 and TRBJ1-6; D may be TRBD1 (5 bases). The V gene lost 6 bases and the J gene lost 0 bases, with 27 bases spanning the gap. CDR3 length: 20 amino acids. Germline lookup yields CDR1 DFQATT and CDR2 SNEGSKA (reference sequence). DNA of the CDR3: TGCAGTGCCGGGGAGGAGGGGCGGGAAACTCTTCTCTCCTATAATTCACCCCTCCACTTT. Translated: CSAGEEGRETLLSYNSPLHF.

The chain joins TRBV28 to TRBJ1-1; D gene unclear. The CDR3 runs to 13 residues. Trimming took 6 bases from V and 0 from J, leaving 8 bases between them. Per germline, CDR1 MDHEN and CDR2 SYDVKM. The CDR3 coding sequence is TGTGCCAGCAGGCCTTCGGTGAACACTGAAGCTTTCTTT. Residues: CASRPSVNTEAFF.

In this sample, this clonotype turned up many times. This may come from a read error, since a much larger clone is one base off. The gene calls are TRBV12-3 or TRBV12-4 and TRBJ1-5; TRBD1 matches at 7 bases. This CDR3 has 14 residues. CDR3 in amino acids: CAGSRTGVNQPQHF. The CDR3 nucleotides read TGTGCCGGCAGCCGAACAGGGGTCAATCAGCCCCAGCATTTT.

This clonotype was seen ten or more times. This chain connects TRBV10-3 to TRBJ2-7, with D possibly matching TRBD1 (5 bases). Germline V lookup: CDR1 ENHRY, CDR2 SYGVKD. The V gene lost 7 bases and the J gene lost 2 bases, with 9 bases spanning the gap. The CDR3 loop spans 12 amino acids. As DNA, the CDR3 is TGTGCCATCAAAGGGGCCCCCTACGAGCAGTACTTC. This codes for CAIKGAPYEQYF.

This clonotype was observed many times. The chain joins TRBV6-2 or TRBV6-3 to TRBJ1-5, with 8 bases that match TRBD1. The CDR3 has 14 residues. V lost 2 bases, J lost 8 bases, and 5 bases stayed unmatched. CDR1 is MNHEY and CDR2 is SVGEGT in the germline V gene. The DNA of the CDR3 is TGTGCCAGCAGTTACCTGACAGGGGAGGAGCCCCAGCATTTT. As protein: CASSYLTGEEPQHF.

This rearrangement joins TRBV11-2 to TRBJ2-7, with D hard to call. Germline V gene lookup returns CDR1 SGHAT and CDR2 FQNNGV. The CDR3 is 13 residues long. V was shortened by 0 bases and J by 5 bases, with 8 bases between the two germline ends. The CDR3 sequence: CASSLERVHEQYF. The CDR3 nucleotides are TGTGCCAGCAGCTTAGAAAGGGTTCACGAGCAGTACTTC.

This clonotype was detected many times. CDR3 sequence reads: CASFSRSDSYEQYF. DNA for the CDR3: TGTGCCAGCTTTTCTAGATCTGACTCCTACGAGCAGTACTTC. The chain recombines TRBV6-2 or TRBV6-3 with TRBJ2-7; D is ambiguous. The length of the CDR3 is 14 residues. Per germline, CDR1 MNHEY and CDR2 SVGEGT. Trimming left V 8 bases short and J 0 bases short, with 14 bases between.